This TCR beta chain appears in the sequencing data of a study of cytomegalovirus exposure and HLA in healthy donors listed by TCRdb under 2017. Background on the whole study: An earlier analysis of approximately 640 of the donors reported 250 to 350 Gb of sequence data and about 100 million unique TCR beta sequences from some 180 million T cells. An early release that covered about 640 HLA-typed donors contained about 300 gigabases of sequencing data and 75 million to 100 million unique TCR sequences. Of the roughly 390 genotyped donors, around 81% fell in the genetic ancestry cluster associated with self-reported Caucasian donors. The study aimed to test whether signatures of past pathogen exposure could be identified by cataloging public T cell receptors. Using immunosequencing, the study profiled T cell repertoires from around 680 subjects and related those repertoires to cytomegalovirus serostatus. In addition to the first cohort of 650 to 800 subjects, a separate validation cohort of 120 different subjects was used. To predict cytomegalovirus infection status, the study brought together high-throughput TCR immunosequencing, statistical association of individual TCRs with disease status, and machine learning. To study patterns of TCR occurrence, a later analysis re-analyzed previously published TCR beta repertoires from 600 to 750 donors and added high-resolution HLA genotyping. Rather than using new phenotypic data, the later analysis identified candidate immune exposures from TCR beta sequences and from how often those sequences occurred across donors. To decide whether each TCR beta V gene segment behaved as functional or pseudogenic, an earlier analysis of fewer than 750 of the donors relied on high-throughput TCR beta sequencing. Donor age, sex, ethnicity and CMV serostatus were collected together with the repertoire data. A later genetic analysis took genome-wide SNP genotypes for 398 of the 666 donors and used that subset as a discovery cohort. Every discovery cohort repertoire had been produced on one sequencing platform. Both class I and class II loci were covered by HLA typing, at four-digit resolution. The number of donors typed differed by locus, with roughly 620-640 for A, B, C, DRB1 and DQB1, 522 for DQA1, about 610 for DPA1, and under 490 for DPB1. Because of strong linkage in the cohort, roughly 5 DR-DQ haplotypes were treated as single units for association and clustering. On average, roughly 240,000 unique TCR beta nucleotide sequences were sequenced per donor among a few hundred genotyped donors of the cohort, with about 19% of those sequences being non-productive. Results the study describes overall, beyond this receptor: Because HLA typing was missing for some donors at each locus, association tests included only the typed subset. In a later genetic analysis, fewer N-insertions in productive TCRs were reported among donors in an Asian-associated ancestry cluster than the approximately 670-donor mean. A later genetic analysis associated a missense DCLRE1C variant with V-gene and J-gene trimming of TCR beta chains, and an independent cohort replicated the association. Immune exposure information for the cohort was limited to CMV serostatus. A group of highly shared sequence variants was considered likely to be a technical artifact of the sequencing pipeline. In an earlier analysis of about 540 of the donors, most TCR beta V segments were observed in productive rearrangements about 90% or about 30% of the time, broadly matching IMGT annotations. In vitro tests confirmed that a few of the cytomegalovirus-associated TCR beta chains recognize cytomegalovirus antigens. Linkage disequilibrium might explain the correlated functional status among segregating V segments, but an unknown experimental factor could not be ruled out. Because the 87-base-pair reads could not distinguish some IMGT-functional V segments, including TRBV6-2 and TRBV6-3, those segments were excluded. According to the authors, the approach could potentially be generalized to other disease states and immunological phenotypes. Roughly uniform sequencing depth across donors was assumed in presence/absence analyses, although this assumption may not hold. Cytomegalovirus status was reported to be diagnosed by the classifier with high specificity and sensitivity in both the original and validation cohorts. The study gave a list of about 160 TCR beta chains associated with cytomegalovirus. Only TCR beta chains were sequenced in this cohort, and the absence of alpha or paired-chain data limited detectable features. In a later analysis, most CMV-associated TCR beta chains were found to appear HLA-restricted, with HLA associations seemingly driven largely by CMV exposure. When HLA alleles, especially DR and DQ, strongly co-occurred, TCR associations were difficult to assign to individual alleles. Most TCR sequences were seen in very few donors, while some public TCRs were found in many individuals. In a later analysis, about 17,000 TCR beta sequences were associated with specific HLA alleles at a false discovery rate of 0.05. Some 15 rarely observed V segments, including chromosome 9 orphons, were excluded from the earlier analysis of a few hundred of the donors because counts were too low. According to a later analysis, TCR association rates differed among HLA loci, with DRB1 alleles showing the most associated TCRs and HLA-C alleles showing the fewest. In a later analysis, HLA-associated TCR beta chains showed more clonal expansion and lower generation probabilities than non-associated chains that were equally common. A further reported finding was that TCR beta sequences accurately predicted the HLA-A and HLA-B alleles for most subjects in the first cohort. In a later analysis, several top co-occurrence clusters were reported to appear linked to parvovirus B19, influenza, CMV and Epstein-Barr virus.

Taken from the germline V gene, the CDR1 and CDR2 loops are SGHRS and YFSETQ. V lost 5 bases and J lost 7 bases; the stretch between them is 16 bases long. From the cysteine through the phenylalanine, the CDR3 covers 14 amino acids. The kept DNA is CDR3 alone, 42 bases in frame from the first base. Library method: the immunoSEQ multiplex PCR assay. A mixture of 60 forward primers for TCR Vbeta segments and 13 reverse primers for TCR Jbeta segments was used in the multiplex PCR. A multiplex PCR assay on genomic DNA amplified the CDR3 region of rearranged TCR beta genes. The amplified TCR beta libraries were sequenced on the Illumina HiSeq System as 87-base-pair reads. Turning to the authors' computational methods: Across the 666 repertoires, a later analysis counted some 81 million unique TCR beta chains, approximately 12 million of which were shared by at least two donors. To remove PCR and sequencing errors, raw reads were error-corrected and collapsed into unique sequences using a nearest-neighbor algorithm that merged closely related sequences. V, D and J gene segments were assigned by aligning CDR3 sequences to IMGT reference sequences. For a sequence to be retained, a match of at least six nucleotides to both a V gene segment and a J gene segment was required. A rearrangement counted as productive if the CDR3 had no stop codons and remained in frame with V and J, and every other rearrangement counted as non-productive. CDR3 was defined by IMGT convention, running from the second conserved V-encoded cysteine to the conserved J-encoded phenylalanine. The earlier analysis of some 580 of the donors excluded any sequence lacking an unambiguous match to a single V gene segment. In an earlier analysis of some 590 of the donors, a V segment was called functional when productive rearrangements were above 56.7%, and segregating when the standard deviation between donors exceeded 5%. A statistical classification framework was built for diagnosing cytomegalovirus status from the catalog of TCR beta chain sequences. A later analysis assigned V and J genes by comparing TCR nucleotide sequences with IMGT/GENE-DB human TR gene sequences. Using the TCRdist pipeline, a later analysis assigned CDR3 sequences along with most-parsimonious VDJ recombination scenarios. A later analysis defined each TCR beta chain by its CDR3 amino acid sequence plus V-gene family, and excluded reads lacking a unique V-gene family. As a way to deal with suspected cross-contamination and a sequencing artifact, a later analysis dropped approximately 570 nucleotide sequences that were highly shared and had low generation probability. In a later analysis, a clonal expansion index for each public chain was calculated from normalized within-repertoire ranks of inferred template counts. In a later analysis, generation probabilities were computed with a VDJ recombination model fitted to out-of-frame rearrangements, and the resulting probabilities were checked against IGoR. A later analysis scored TCR-TCR, TCR-HLA and TCR-CMV co-occurrence with hypergeometric tests, applying a repertoire-size bias correction to TCR pairs. In a later analysis, false discovery rates were estimated by permuting HLA or CMV assignments 20 times. A later analysis grouped co-occurring TCRs with DBSCAN, adding TCRdist sequence similarity when clustering within HLA-allele-positive subsets. Repertoires with fewer than 30,000 or more than 120,000 public chains were left out of co-occurrence clustering, as were four to six repertoires with anomalous nucleotide sharing. Not all clones reach the TCRdb copy of this immuneACCESS table, which keeps in-frame sequences only. Checked studies attribute under half of the gap to unresolved V genes and leave the rest unexplained. Clonal size and the V and J genes are those of that table, whereas D and trimming came from the DNA. The sample yields 210,000 or so clones; 80% to 90% were counted once. Together, the top ten hold about 1% of the sample.

The cohort consisted of approximately 690 healthy bone marrow donors. All cohort members were sampled while nominally healthy, although unrecorded immune exposures were likely present. The donor was CMV seronegative and belonged to the group of under 400 seronegative cohort members. Every donor gave a peripheral blood sample, and the peripheral blood mononuclear cells from that sample were used for TCR beta sequencing. Genomic DNA was extracted from the blood cell samples with the Qiagen DNeasy Blood Extraction Kit. Turning to this clone: The antigen this receptor binds is unknown. It has no much larger one-base neighbor in the sample; base qualities were not kept. At the DNA level, this CDR3 is encoded by other sequences in the same sample as well.

Recombination linked TRBV5-1 to TRBJ2-1; no D gene call is confident. The source of this sequence is a woman between 18 and 29 years old in good health and CMV-seronegative. The sample was PBMCs. At the DNA level, the sequence is TGCGCCAGCAGTCCCCCTTTACTGCCAAATGAGCAGTTCTTC. Translation gives CASSPPLLPNEQFF.